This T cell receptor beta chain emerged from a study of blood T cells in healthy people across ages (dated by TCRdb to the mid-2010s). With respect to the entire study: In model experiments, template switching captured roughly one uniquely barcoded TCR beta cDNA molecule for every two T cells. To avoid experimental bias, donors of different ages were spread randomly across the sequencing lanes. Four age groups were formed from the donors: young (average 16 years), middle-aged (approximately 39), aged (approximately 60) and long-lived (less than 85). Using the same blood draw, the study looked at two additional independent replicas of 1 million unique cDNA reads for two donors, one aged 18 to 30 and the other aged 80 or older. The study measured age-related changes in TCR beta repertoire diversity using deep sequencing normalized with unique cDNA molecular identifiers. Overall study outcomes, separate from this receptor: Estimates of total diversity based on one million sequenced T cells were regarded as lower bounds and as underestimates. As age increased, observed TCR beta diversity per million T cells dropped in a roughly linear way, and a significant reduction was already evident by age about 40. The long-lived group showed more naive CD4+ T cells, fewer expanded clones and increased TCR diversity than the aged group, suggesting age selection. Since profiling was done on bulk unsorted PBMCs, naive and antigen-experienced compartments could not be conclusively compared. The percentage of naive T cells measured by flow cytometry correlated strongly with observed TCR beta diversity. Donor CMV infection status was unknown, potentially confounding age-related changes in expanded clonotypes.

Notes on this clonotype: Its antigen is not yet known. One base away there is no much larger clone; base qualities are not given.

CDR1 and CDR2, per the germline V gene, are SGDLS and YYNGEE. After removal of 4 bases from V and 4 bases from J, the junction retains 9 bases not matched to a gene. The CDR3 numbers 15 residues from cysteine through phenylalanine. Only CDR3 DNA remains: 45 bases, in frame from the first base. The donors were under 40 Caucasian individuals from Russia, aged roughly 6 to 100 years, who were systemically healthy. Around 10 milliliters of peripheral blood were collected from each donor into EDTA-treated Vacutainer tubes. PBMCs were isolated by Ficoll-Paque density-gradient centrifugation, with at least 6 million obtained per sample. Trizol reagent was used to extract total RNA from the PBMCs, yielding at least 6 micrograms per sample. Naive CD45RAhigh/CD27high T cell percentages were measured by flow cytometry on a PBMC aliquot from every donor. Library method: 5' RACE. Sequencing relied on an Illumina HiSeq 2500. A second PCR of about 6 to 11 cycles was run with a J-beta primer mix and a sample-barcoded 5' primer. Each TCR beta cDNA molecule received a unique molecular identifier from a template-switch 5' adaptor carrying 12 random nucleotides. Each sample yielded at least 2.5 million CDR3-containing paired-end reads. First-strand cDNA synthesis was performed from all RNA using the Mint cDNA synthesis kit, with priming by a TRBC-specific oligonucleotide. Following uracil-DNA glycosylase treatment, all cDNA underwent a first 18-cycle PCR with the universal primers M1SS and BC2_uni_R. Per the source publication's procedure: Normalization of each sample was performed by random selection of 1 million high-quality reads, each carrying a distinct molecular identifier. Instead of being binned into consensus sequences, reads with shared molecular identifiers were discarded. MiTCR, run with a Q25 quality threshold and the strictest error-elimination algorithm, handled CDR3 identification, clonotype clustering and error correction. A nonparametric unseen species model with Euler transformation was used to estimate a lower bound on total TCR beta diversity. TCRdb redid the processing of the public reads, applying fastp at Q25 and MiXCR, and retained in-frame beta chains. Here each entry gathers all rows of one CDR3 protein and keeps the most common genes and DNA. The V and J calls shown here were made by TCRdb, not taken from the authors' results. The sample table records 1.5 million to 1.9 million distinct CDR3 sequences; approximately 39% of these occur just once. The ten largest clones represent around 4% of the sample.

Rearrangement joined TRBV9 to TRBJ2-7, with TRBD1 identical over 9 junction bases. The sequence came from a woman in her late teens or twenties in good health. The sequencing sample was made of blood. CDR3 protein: CASSSTGQGSYEQYF. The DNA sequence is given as TGTGCCAGCAGCTCCACTGGACAGGGGAGTTACGAGCAGTACTTC.